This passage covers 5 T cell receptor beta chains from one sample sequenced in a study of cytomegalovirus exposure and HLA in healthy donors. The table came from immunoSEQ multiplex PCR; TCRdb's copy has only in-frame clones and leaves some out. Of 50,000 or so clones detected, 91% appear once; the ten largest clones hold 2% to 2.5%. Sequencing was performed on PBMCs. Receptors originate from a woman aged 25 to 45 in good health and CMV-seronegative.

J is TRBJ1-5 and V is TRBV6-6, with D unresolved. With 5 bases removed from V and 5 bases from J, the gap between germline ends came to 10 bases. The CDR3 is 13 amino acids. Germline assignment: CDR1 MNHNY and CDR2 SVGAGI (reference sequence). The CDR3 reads CASSRREDQPQHF. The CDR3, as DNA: TGTGCCAGCAGTCGACGGGAGGATCAGCCCCAGCATTTT.

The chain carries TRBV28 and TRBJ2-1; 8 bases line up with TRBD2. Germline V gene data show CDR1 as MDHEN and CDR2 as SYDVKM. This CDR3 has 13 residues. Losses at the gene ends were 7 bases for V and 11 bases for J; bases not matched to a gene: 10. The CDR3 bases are TGTGCCAGCAACTTGCGAAATAGCGGGAAGCAGTTCTTC. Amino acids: CASNLRNSGKQFF. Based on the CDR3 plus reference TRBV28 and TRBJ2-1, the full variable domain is DVKVTQSSRYLVKRTGEKVFLECVQDMDHENMFWYRQDPGLGLRLIYFSYDVKMKEKGDIPEGYSVSREKKERFSLILESASTNQTSMYLCASNLRNSGKQFFGPGTRLTVL.

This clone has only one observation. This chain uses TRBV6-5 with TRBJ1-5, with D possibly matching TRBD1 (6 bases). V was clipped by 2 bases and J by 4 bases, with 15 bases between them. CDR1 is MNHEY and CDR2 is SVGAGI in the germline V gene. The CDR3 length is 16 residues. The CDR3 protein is CASSYRMTGQNQPQHF. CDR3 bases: TGTGCCAGCAGTTACCGGATGACAGGCCAGAATCAGCCCCAGCATTTT.

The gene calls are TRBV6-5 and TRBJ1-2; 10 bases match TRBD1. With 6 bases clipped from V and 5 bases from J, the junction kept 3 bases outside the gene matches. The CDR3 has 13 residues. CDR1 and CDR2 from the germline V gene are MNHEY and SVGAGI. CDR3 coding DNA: TGTGCCAGCAGCCAGGGACAGGGGTATGGCTACACCTTC. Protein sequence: CASSQGQGYGYTF.

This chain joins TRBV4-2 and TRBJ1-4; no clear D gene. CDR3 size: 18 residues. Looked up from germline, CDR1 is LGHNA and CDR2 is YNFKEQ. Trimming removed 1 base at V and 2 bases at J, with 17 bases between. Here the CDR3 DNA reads TGTGCCAGCAGCCAAGCGCAGGTGGCGTCCCCTACTAATGAAAAACTGTTTTTT. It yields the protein CASSQAQVASPTNEKLFF.